Listed here are 14 T cell receptor beta chains from one sample, sequenced in a study of T cells after yellow fever vaccination (dated by TCRdb to the late 2010s). This sample's treatment or condition label indicates: live attenuated yellow fever vaccine strain. Receptor libraries were prepared by 5' RACE. The data were produced on an Illumina HiSeq 2500. TCRdb took the public reads, trimmed them with fastp at Q25, ran MiXCR for clone calling and kept in-frame beta chains. Records with the same CDR3 protein are collapsed into one entry carrying the most frequent genes and DNA. In this sample the table shows nearly 45,000 distinct CDR3 sequences, 6.8% of which occur a single time. 15% of the sample rests with the top ten. Sequenced here: CD8+ T cells not binding an NS4B(214-222) dextramer, sorted from PBMCs, sampled 45 days after the yellow fever booster vaccination. In the paper's terms, the cell subset or site label means: NS4B epitope dextramer-negative CD8 T cells. The receptors stem from a man under 40 who received the YFV17D yellow fever vaccine.

This clonotype has at least ten counts. This chain links TRBV30 with TRBJ1-2; D call uncertain. The V gene lost 4 bases and the J gene lost 3 bases, with 9 bases spanning the gap. The CDR3 is made up of 12 amino acids. CDR1 GTSNPN and CDR2 SVGIG come from the germline V gene (reference sequence). The CDR3 here is CAWKGPDYGYTF. The CDR3 DNA is TGTGCCTGGAAGGGCCCAGACTATGGCTACACCTTC.

This clonotype was counted ten times or more. The V call is TRBV7-9, the J call TRBJ1-1; tentatively, D is TRBD1 (5 bases). V was cut by 6 bases and J by 0 bases, with 11 bases left in between. The CDR3 runs 14 residues. Germline values: CDR1 SEHNR, CDR2 FQNEAQ (reference sequence). The DNA of the CDR3 is TGTGCCAGCAGTAAGACAGCCGTGAACACTGAAGCTTTCTTT. Its translation: CASSKTAVNTEAFF.

Ten or more counts support this clonotype. V usage is TRBV19 and J usage is TRBJ2-2, with 11 bases aligning to TRBD2. CDR1 is LNHDA, CDR2 SQIVND, per germline (reference sequence). The J segment lost 1 base and the V segment lost 4 bases, leaving 5 bases of the junction unmatched. This CDR3 contains 17 residues. The CDR3 loop reads CASSTPGLAENTGELFF. The DNA for the CDR3 is TGTGCCAGTAGTACCCCGGGACTAGCGGAGAACACCGGGGAGCTGTTTTTT.

This clonotype was seen many times. The J gene is TRBJ2-1, the V gene TRBV6-4, with 8 bases fitting TRBD2. The germline gives CDR1 MRHNA, CDR2 SNTAGT. This CDR3 has 14 amino acids. The V segment lost 0 bases and the J segment 10 bases; nucleotides outside the gene matches: 5. CDR3 region: CASSDSSGSHEQFF. CDR3 DNA: TGTGCCAGCAGTGACTCGAGCGGGAGCCACGAGCAGTTCTTC.

V is TRBV12-3 or TRBV12-4 and J is TRBJ1-1; no definite D call. The CDR3 has 12 amino acids. The ends were cut back, 3 bases at V and 7 bases at J, with 9 bases in the middle. The chain's CDR3 is CASSFGMDEAFF. The CDR3 DNA is TGTGCCAGCAGTTTTGGGATGGATGAAGCTTTCTTT.

This clonotype was counted a few times. The CDR3 sequence: CASSLDGSNQPQHF. CDR3 bases: TGTGCCAGCAGCTTAGATGGCAGCAATCAGCCCCAGCATTTT. The chain recombines TRBV11-2 with TRBJ1-5, with D uncertain. CDR1 and CDR2 (germline): SGHAT, FQNNGV. The CDR3 sequence is 14 residues long. Trimming left V 0 bases short and J 1 base short, with 4 bases between.

This clonotype was observed at least ten times. This chain connects TRBV5-1 to TRBJ2-2; TRBD2 matches 13 bases. The CDR3 spans 16 residues. Trimming removed 3 bases from V and 7 bases from J; junction bases left unmatched: 6. Germline V lookup: CDR1 SGHRS, CDR2 YFSETQ. Here the CDR3 reads CASSYGLAGANGELFF. CDR3 coding DNA: TGCGCCAGCAGCTACGGACTAGCGGGAGCGAACGGGGAGCTGTTTTTT.

At least ten counts were recorded for this clonotype. The V call is TRBV4-3, the J call TRBJ2-7; 8 bases line up with TRBD1. J gave up 4 bases and V 3 bases, and 8 bases lay outside the gene matches. Per the germline V gene, CDR1 is LGHNA and CDR2 is YSLEER. This CDR3 has 15 amino acids. The CDR3 DNA follows: TGCGCCAGCAGCCAGGGGACAGGAGGGGGATACGAGCAGTACTTC. It translates to CASSQGTGGGYEQYF.

This clonotype was recorded at least ten times. The chain carries TRBV7-2 and TRBJ2-2; D not certain. The germline gives CDR1 SGHTA, CDR2 FQGNSA. This CDR3 region has 11 residues. Trimming removed 7 bases at V and 6 bases at J, with 6 bases between. The CDR3 DNA follows: TGTGCCAGCACCCCCTCCGGGGAGCTGTTTTTT. Protein: CASTPSGELFF.

The chain uses TRBV19 and TRBJ2-5; 9 positions agree with TRBD2. The V segment lost 10 bases and the J segment 5 bases; nucleotides outside the gene matches: 17. The CDR3 extends over 16 amino acids. Looked up from germline, CDR1 is LNHDA and CDR2 is SQIVND (reference sequence). CDR3 nucleotide sequence: TGTGCCACCTCCCTCCTTTTTGCGGGAGGGCTGGAGACCCAGTACTTC. Protein product: CATSLLFAGGLETQYF.

This clonotype was observed many times. V and J are TRBV6-5 and TRBJ2-7; D remains unclear. The V end lost 5 bases, the J end lost 5 bases, and 13 bases lay between the germline ends. In germline, CDR1 is MNHEY, CDR2 SVGAGI. CDR3 length equals 13 residues. The CDR3, as DNA: TGTGCCAGCAGTCAGGACCCCGGCGACGAGCAGTACTTC. Amino acids: CASSQDPGDEQYF.

In its sample, this clonotype was seen many times. This chain connects TRBV4-3 to TRBJ2-2, with 9 bases identical to TRBD2. V shed 1 base and J 7 bases; nucleotides not matched to a gene: 7. This CDR3 comprises 16 residues. CDR1 and CDR2 from the germline V gene are LGHNA and YSLEER. The CDR3 sequence is CASSQGGLALDGELFF. In nucleotides, the CDR3 is TGCGCCAGCAGCCAAGGGGGACTAGCCCTTGACGGGGAGCTGTTTTTT.

This clonotype has a count of ten or more. The rearrangement uses TRBV3-1 and TRBJ2-7, with 7 positions matching TRBD1. CDR1 is LGHDT and CDR2 is YNNKEL in the germline V gene (reference sequence). CDR3 length: 16 residues. Germline trimming cut 4 bases from V and 1 base from J; bases unmatched to any gene: 10. The CDR3 sequence: CASSPLSSTGSYEQYF. The CDR3 nucleotides are TGTGCCAGCAGCCCATTAAGTTCGACAGGGTCCTACGAGCAGTACTTC.

This clonotype was observed many times. The chain combines TRBV27 with TRBJ2-3, with D uncertain. In germline, CDR1 is MNHEY, CDR2 SMNVEV (reference sequence). Trimming removed 4 bases from V and 8 bases from J, with 13 bases in between. The CDR3 has 13 residues. The CDR3 is CASSSHEMGTQYF. CDR3 DNA sequence: TGTGCCAGCAGTTCACATGAGATGGGTACGCAGTATTTT.